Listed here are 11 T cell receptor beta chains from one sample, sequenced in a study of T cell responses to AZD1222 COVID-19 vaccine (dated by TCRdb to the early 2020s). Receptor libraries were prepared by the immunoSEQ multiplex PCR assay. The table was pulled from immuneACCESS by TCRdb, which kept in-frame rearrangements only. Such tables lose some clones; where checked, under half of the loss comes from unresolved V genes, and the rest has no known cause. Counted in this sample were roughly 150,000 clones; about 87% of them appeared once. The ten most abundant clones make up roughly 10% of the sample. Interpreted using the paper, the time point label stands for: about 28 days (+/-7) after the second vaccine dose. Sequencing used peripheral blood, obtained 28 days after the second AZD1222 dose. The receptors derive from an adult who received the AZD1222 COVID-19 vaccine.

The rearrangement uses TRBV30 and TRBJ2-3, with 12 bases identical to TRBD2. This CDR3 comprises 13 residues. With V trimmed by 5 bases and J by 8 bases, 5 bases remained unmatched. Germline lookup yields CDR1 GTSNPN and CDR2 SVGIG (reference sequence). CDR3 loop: CAWELAGGTTQYF. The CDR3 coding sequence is TGTGCCTGGGAACTAGCGGGAGGAACTACGCAGTATTTT.

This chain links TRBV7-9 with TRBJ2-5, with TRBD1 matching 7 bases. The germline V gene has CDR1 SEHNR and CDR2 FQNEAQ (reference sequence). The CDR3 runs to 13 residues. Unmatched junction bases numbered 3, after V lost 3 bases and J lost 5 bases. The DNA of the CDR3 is TGTGCCAGCAGCTTTGTACAGGGGGAGACCCAGTACTTC. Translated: CASSFVQGETQYF.

The CDR3 bases are TGTGCCAGCATGTCCAGGGTACCTGAAAAACTGTTTTTT. Translation gives CASMSRVPEKLFF. The chain recombines TRBV12-3 or TRBV12-4 with TRBJ1-4; a weak D match, TRBD1 (5 bases). Trimming stripped 7 bases from V and 7 bases from J, with 13 bases between. CDR3 size: 13 residues.

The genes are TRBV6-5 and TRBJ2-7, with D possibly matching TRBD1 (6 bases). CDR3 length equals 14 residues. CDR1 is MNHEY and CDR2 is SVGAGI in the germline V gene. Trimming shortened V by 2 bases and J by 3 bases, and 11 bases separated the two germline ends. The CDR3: CASSYGTKNYEQYF. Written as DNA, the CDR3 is TGTGCCAGCAGTTACGGGACAAAAAACTACGAGCAGTACTTC.

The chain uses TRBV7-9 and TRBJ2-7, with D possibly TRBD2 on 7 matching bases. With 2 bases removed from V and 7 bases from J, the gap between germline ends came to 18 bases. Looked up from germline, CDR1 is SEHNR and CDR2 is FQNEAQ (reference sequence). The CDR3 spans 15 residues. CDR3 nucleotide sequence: TGTGCCAGCAGCTTACGAGGGGGGGCCCCCCCGGAGCAGTACTTC. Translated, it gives CASSLRGGAPPEQYF.

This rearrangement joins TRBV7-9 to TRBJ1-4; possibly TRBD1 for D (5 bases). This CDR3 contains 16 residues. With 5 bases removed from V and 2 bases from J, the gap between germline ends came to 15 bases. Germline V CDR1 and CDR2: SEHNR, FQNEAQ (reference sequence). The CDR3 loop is CASSPRPGSTNEKLFF. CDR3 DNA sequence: TGTGCCAGCAGCCCACGGCCAGGGAGTACTAATGAAAAACTGTTTTTT.

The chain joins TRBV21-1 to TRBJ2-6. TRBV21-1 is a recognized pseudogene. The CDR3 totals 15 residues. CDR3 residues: CASSNEGIGANVLTF. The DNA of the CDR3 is TGTGCCAGCAGCAATGAGGGGATTGGGGCCAACGTCCTGACTTTC.

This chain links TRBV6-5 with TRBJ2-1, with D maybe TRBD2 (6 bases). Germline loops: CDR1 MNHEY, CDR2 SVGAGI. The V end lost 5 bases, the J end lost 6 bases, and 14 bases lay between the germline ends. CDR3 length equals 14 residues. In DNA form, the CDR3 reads TGTGCCAGCAGTCCCGAGGGACTTTCCAATGAGCAGTTCTTC. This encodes CASSPEGLSNEQFF.

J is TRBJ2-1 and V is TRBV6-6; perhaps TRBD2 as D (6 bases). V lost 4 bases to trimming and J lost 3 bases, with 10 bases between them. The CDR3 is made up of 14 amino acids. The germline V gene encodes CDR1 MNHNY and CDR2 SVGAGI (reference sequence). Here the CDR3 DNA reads TGTGCCAGCAGTTTGGGGGGAATCTACAATGAGCAGTTCTTC. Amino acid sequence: CASSLGGIYNEQFF.

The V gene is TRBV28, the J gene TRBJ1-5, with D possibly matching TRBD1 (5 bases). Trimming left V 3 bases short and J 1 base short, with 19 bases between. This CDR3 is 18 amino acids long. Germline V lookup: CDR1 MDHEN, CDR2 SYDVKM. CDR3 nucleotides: TGTGCCAGCAGTTTTTTGGTAAAGGGACTCCCGAGCAATCAGCCCCAGCATTTT. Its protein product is CASSFLVKGLPSNQPQHF.

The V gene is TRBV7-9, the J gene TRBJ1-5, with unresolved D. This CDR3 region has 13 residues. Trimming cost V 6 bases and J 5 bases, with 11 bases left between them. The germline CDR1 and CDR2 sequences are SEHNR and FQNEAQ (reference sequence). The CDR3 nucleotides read TGTGCCAGCAGTCGACTCCAAGATCAGCCCCAGCATTTT. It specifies CASSRLQDQPQHF.